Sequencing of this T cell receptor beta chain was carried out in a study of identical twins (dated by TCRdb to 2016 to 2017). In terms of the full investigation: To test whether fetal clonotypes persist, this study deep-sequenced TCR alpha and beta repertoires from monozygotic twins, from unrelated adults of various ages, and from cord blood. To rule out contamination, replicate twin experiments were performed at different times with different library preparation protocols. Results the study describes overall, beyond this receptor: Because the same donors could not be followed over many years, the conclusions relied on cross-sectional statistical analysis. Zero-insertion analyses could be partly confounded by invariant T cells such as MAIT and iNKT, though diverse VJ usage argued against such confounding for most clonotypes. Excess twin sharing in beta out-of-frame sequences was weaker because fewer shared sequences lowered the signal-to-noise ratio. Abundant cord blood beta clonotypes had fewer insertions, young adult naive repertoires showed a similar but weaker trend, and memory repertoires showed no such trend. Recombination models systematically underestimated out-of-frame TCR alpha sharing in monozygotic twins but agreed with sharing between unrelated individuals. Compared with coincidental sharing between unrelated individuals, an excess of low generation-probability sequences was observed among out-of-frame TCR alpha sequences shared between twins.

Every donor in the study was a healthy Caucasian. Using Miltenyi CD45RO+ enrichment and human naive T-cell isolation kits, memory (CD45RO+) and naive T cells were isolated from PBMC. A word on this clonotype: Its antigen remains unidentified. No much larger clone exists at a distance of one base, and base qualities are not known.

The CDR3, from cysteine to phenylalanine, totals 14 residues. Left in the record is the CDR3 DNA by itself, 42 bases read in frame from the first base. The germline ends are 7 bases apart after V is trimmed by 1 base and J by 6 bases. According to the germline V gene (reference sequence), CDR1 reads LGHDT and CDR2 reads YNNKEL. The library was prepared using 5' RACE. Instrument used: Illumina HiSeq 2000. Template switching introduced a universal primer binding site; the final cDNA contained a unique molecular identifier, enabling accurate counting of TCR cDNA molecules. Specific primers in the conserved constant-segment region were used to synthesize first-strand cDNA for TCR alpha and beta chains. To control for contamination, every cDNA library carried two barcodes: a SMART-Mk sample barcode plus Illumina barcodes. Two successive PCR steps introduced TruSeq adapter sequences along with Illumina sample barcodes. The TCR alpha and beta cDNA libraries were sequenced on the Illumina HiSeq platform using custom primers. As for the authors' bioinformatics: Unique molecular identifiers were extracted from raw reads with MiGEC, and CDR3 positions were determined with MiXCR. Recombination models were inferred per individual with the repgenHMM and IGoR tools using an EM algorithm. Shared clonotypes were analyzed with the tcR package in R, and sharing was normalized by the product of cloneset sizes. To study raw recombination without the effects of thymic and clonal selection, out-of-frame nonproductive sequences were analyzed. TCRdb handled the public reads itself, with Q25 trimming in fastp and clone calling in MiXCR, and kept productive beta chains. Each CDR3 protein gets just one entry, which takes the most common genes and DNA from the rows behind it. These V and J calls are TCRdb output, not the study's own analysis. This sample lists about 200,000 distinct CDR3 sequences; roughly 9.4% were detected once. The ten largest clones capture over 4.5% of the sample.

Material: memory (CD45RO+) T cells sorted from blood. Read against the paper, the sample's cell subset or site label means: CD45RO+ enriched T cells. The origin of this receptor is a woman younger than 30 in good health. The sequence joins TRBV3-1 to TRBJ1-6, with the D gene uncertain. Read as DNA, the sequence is TGTGCCAGCAGCCAAGGGGCGCCTAATTCACCCCTCCACTTT. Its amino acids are CASSQGAPNSPLHF.